The 8 T cell receptor beta chains below come from one sample, sequenced in a study of CD8 T cells in ankylosing spondylitis (dated by TCRdb to 2016 to 2017). Library preparation was by 5' RACE. The sample was run on an Illumina HiSeq 2500. The public sequencing data were trimmed at Q25 with fastp and processed into clonotypes with MiXCR by TCRdb, which kept only in-frame beta chains. Every CDR3 protein is listed once, alongside the most common genes and DNA of its rows. Recorded for this sample are 210,000 or so distinct CDR3 sequences; approximately 7.6% of them occurred a single time. Roughly 4.9% of the sample goes to the ten largest clones. Sequencing was performed on blood, either unsorted or a sorted T cell fraction (not recorded which). The origin of the receptors is a female donor with ankylosing spondylitis or in good health (not recorded which).

This clonotype was seen ten or more times. The chain links TRBV7-2 to TRBJ2-2, with D unclear. The germline gives CDR1 SGHTA, CDR2 FQGNSA. The CDR3 has 15 residues. V shed 5 bases and J shed 7 bases, with 17 bases lying between them. The CDR3 DNA is TGTGCCAGCAGCGTCCGCGCCCGGGCAAGCGGGGAGCTGTTTTTT. Its translation: CASSVRARASGELFF.

As for this clonotype: This may be a read error: a much more frequent sequence differs by one nucleotide. DNA for the CDR3: TGCAGGGCCCAAGCCCCCAGACTAGCGGGTCTTAGCTCCTACGAGCAGTACTTC. Translated, it gives CRAQAPRLAGLSSYEQYF. The chain employs TRBV20-1 and TRBJ2-7, with 10 bases lining up with TRBD2. This CDR3 has 18 amino acids. The germline gives CDR1 DFQATT, CDR2 SNEGSKA (reference sequence).

This clonotype has at least ten counts. The chain is built from TRBV25-1 and TRBJ2-2, with D unclear. Between the trimmed V and J ends, which lost 6 bases and 4 bases, there was a span of 3 bases. The CDR3 extends over 11 amino acids. CDR1 is MGHDK and CDR2 is SYGVNS in the germline V gene. The CDR3: CASRGTGELFF. The CDR3 DNA is TGTGCCAGCAGGGGCACCGGGGAGCTGTTTTTT.

In regard to this clonotype: Just one base apart from a much larger clone, this may be a read error. This chain's CDR3 is CTSSFRRAEKLFF. The CDR3, as DNA: TGTACCAGCAGTTTCAGGCGGGCTGAAAAACTGTTTTTT. This rearrangement joins TRBV12-3 or TRBV12-4 to TRBJ1-4; unclear D gene. CDR3 length: 13 residues.

This clonotype was recorded many times. This chain uses TRBV29-1 with TRBJ2-5, with D perhaps matching TRBD1 or TRBD2 (5 bases each). CDR1 SQVTM and CDR2 ANQGSEA come from the germline V gene. CDR3 length equals 11 residues. The V and J ends lost 4 bases and 10 bases respectively, with 13 bases between them. This CDR3 is CSVGGAGDQYF. In nucleotides, the CDR3 is TGCAGCGTTGGAGGGGCTGGGGACCAGTACTTC.

This clonotype was counted many times. The CDR3 region has the DNA TGTGCCAGCAGCGCAACCCCCAGGGTCGGGGAGCTGTTTTTT. Amino acids: CASSATPRVGELFF. The chain joins TRBV9 to TRBJ2-2, with a possible D match to TRBD1 (5 bases). The CDR3 is made up of 14 amino acids. Trimming cost V 3 bases and J 7 bases, with 13 bases left between them. Per germline, CDR1 SGDLS and CDR2 YYNGEE.

The chain couples TRBV20-1 to TRBJ2-1; TRBD2 aligns across 12 bases. The CDR3 totals 17 residues. Germline V gives CDR1 DFQATT, CDR2 SNEGSKA (reference sequence). The CDR3 reads CCSRESSGRDNYNEQFF. The CDR3, as DNA: TGCTGCTCTAGAGAATCTAGCGGGAGGGATAATTACAATGAGCAGTTCTTC.

At least ten counts were recorded for this clonotype. V is TRBV28 and J is TRBJ2-7, with 10 bases that match TRBD2. This CDR3 spans 14 amino acids. With V trimmed by 5 bases and J by 3 bases, 4 bases remained unmatched. Germline V CDR1 and CDR2: MDHEN, SYDVKM. The DNA of the CDR3 is TGTGCCAGCAGTCCTAGCGGGAGTTTCTACGAGCAGTACTTC. This translates into CASSPSGSFYEQYF.